What follows describes a single T cell receptor (beta chain). What it binds is not known. CDR3 length: 14 amino acids. Trimming took 5 bases from V and 6 from J, leaving 13 bases between them. The germline gives CDR1 SGHVS, CDR2 FQNEAQ. This record comes from a study of cytomegalovirus exposure and HLA in healthy donors. Repertoires were generated with immunoSEQ multiplex PCR, while TCRdb's copy carries only in-frame clones and drops some. The sample includes some 250,000 clones, 90% of them seen just once. Findings and limits, study-wide: The authors enumerated over 150 TCR beta chains as linked to cytomegalovirus. According to a subsequent analysis, TCR clusters from the first cohort were inclined to appear together in the 110 or so validation repertoires.

Separate from the approximately 700-subject first cohort was the approximately 130-subject validation cohort, to which the donors belonged. Sequencing was performed on PBMCs. The rearrangement joins TRBV7-8 to TRBJ2-2; D might be TRBD1 or TRBD2, each matching 5 bases. This TCR derives from a woman aged 30 to 39 in good health and CMV-seronegative. The CDR3 sequence is CASSGDQYSGELFF. CDR3 coding DNA: TGTGCCAGCAGCGGGGACCAGTATTCCGGGGAGCTGTTTTTT.